Sequencing of this TCR beta chain was carried out in a study of T cell repertoires in cytomegalovirus infection. TCRdb processed the reads anew with MiXCR; each CDR3 protein has one entry. The sample carries a few hundred thousand distinct CDR3 sequences, 15% to 20% recorded once. The sample was CD8+ T cells from PBMCs. The receptor was isolated from a human donor in good health (CMV status not recorded). Some clones in this sample may be carry-over from other donors' samples.

The CDR3 sequence: CSASWRGNYEQYF. The CDR3 region has the DNA TGCAGTGCTAGTTGGCGGGGGAACTACGAGCAGTACTTC. The chain is built from TRBV20-1 and TRBJ2-7; TRBD2 aligns across 7 bases. This CDR3 contains 13 residues. Germline V CDR1 and CDR2: DFQATT, SNEGSKA (reference sequence). Trimming removed 3 bases from V and 3 bases from J; junction bases left unmatched: 5.